This T cell receptor beta chain is drawn from a study of OX40 agonist ivuxolimab in advanced cancers. The wider study: The patients received ivuxolimab by intravenous route every 2 weeks at 0.01 to 10 mg/kg. Patients with prior anti-PD-1, anti-PD-L1 or anti-CTLA-4 therapy were eligible; about 41% had some.

The V gene's germline CDR1 is LNHDA and CDR2 SQIVND (reference sequence). V lost 3 bases to trimming and J lost 9 bases; unmatched junction nucleotides: 8. The CDR3 contains 15 residues. Assay: immunoSEQ multiplex PCR; the TCRdb copy retains only in-frame clones and omits some. This sample has about 68,000 clones; roughly 86% occur once, and the top ten carry roughly 1.9%. The sequence was obtained from an adult with an advanced solid tumor such as melanoma, head and neck, liver or kidney cancer. The specimen was CD4+ or CD8+ T cells sorted from blood, collected in a trial of the OX40 agonist ivuxolimab. The chain combines TRBV19 with TRBJ2-1; 10 positions match TRBD1. The CDR3 DNA follows: TGTGCCAGTAGTATCAGGGGACAGGGGTCGGGTGAGCAGTTCTTC. Translation: CASSIRGQGSGEQFF.